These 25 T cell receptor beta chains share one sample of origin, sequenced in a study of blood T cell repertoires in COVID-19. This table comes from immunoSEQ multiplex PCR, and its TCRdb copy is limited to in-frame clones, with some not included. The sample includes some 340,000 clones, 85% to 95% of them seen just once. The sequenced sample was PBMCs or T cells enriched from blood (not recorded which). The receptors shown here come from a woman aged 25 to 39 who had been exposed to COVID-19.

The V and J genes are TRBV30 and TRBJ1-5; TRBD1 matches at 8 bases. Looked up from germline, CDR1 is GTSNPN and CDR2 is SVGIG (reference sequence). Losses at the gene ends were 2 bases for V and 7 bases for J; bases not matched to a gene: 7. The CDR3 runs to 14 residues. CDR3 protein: CAWSLYRGEQPQHF. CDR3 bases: TGTGCCTGGAGTCTTTACAGGGGGGAACAGCCCCAGCATTTT.

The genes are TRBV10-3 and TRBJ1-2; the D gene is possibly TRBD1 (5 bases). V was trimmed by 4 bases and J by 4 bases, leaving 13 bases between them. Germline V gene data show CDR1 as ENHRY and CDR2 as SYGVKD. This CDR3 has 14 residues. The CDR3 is CAISGVGRSYGYTF. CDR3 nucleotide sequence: TGTGCCATCAGTGGTGTGGGGCGGAGCTATGGCTACACCTTC.

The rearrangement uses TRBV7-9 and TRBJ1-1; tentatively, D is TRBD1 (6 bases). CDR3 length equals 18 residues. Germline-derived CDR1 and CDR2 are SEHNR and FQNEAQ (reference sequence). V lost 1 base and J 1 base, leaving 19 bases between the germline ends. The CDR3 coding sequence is TGTGCCAGCAGCTTAGGGGGCAGGGGCAAAGAAGGGAACACTGAAGCTTTCTTT. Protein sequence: CASSLGGRGKEGNTEAFF.

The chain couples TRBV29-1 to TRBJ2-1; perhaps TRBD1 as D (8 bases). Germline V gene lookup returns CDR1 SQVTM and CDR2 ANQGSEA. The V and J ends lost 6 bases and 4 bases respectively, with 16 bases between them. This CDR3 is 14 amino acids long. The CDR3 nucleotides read TGCAGCGTCCGGACAGGGAGGGGGTACAATGAGCAGTTCTTC. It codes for CSVRTGRGYNEQFF.

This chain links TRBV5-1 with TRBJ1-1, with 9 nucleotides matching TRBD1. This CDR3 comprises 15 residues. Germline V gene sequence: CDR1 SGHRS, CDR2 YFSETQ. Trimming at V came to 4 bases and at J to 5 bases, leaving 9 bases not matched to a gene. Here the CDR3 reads CASSLPGTGRTEAFF. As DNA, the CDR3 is TGCGCCAGCAGCCTTCCTGGGACAGGGAGGACTGAAGCTTTCTTT.

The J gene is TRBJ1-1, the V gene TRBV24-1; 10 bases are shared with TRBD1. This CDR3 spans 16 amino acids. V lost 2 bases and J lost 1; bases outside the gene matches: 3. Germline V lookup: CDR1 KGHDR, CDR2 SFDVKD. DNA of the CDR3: TGTGCCACCAGTGATTCACGACAGGGGGCGAACACTGAAGCTTTCTTT. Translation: CATSDSRQGANTEAFF.

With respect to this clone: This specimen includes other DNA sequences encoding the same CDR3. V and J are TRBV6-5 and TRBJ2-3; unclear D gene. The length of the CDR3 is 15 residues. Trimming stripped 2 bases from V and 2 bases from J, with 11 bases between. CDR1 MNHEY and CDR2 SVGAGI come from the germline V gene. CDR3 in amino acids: CASSYRGSSTDTQYF. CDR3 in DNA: TGTGCCAGCAGTTACCGCGGCTCTTCCACAGATACGCAGTATTTT.

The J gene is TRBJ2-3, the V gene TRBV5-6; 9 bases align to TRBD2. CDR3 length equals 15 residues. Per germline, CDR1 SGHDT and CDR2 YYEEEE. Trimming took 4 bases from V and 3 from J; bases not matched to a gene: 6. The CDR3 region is CASSLGLALTDTQYF. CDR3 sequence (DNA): TGTGCCAGCAGCCTCGGACTAGCGTTAACAGATACGCAGTATTTT.

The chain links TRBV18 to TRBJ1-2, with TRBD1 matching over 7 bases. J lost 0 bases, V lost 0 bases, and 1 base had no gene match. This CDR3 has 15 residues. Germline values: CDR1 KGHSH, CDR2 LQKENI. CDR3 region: CASSPPQGPNYGYTF. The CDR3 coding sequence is TGTGCCAGCTCACCACCACAGGGGCCTAACTATGGCTACACCTTC.

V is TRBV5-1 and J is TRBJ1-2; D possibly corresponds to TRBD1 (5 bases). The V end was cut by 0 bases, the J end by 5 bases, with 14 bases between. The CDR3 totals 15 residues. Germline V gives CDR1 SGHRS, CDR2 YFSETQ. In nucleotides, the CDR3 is TGCGCCAGCAGCTTGGCCCTCCGGGGGGGGTATGGCTACACCTTC. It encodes CASSLALRGGYGYTF.

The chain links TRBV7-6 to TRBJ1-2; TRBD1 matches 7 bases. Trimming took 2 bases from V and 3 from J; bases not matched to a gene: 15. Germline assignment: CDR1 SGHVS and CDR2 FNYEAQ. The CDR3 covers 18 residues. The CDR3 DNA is TGTGCCAGCAGCTTAATTCGACAGGGAAGGGACGTCCACTATGGCTACACCTTC. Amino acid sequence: CASSLIRQGRDVHYGYTF.

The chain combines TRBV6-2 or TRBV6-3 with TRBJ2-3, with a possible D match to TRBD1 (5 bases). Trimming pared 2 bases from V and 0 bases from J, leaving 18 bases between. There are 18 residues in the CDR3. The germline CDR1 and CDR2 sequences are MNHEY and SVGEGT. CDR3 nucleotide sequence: TGTGCCAGCAGTTACGCTCGCGTGGGGCTACCGAGCACAGATACGCAGTATTTT. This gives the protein CASSYARVGLPSTDTQYF.

The CDR3 DNA follows: TGTGCCAGCAGTTTATCGGGAGGCGGGGTTGCTAGAGTTTTCAATGAGCAGTTCTTC. It codes for CASSLSGGGVARVFNEQFF. The rearrangement uses TRBV27 and TRBJ2-1, with D tentatively TRBD2 (6 bases). Germline CDR1 MNHEY, CDR2 SMNVEV (reference sequence). There are 19 residues in the CDR3. Trimming left V 0 bases short and J 6 bases short, with 24 bases between.

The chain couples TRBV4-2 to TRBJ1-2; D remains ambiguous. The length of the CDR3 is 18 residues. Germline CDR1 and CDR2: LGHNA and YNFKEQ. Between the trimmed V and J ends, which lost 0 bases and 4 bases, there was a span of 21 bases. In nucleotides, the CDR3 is TGTGCCAGCAGCCAAGACTTTCAAAAGGGAGGATGGGGCTATGGCTACACCTTC. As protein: CASSQDFQKGGWGYGYTF.

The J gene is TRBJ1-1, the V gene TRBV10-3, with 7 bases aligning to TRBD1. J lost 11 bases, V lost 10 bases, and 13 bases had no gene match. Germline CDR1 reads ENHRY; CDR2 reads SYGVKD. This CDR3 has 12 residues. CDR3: CATTGDSHYAFF. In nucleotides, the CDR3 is TGTGCCACCACAGGGGACAGCCATTATGCTTTCTTT.

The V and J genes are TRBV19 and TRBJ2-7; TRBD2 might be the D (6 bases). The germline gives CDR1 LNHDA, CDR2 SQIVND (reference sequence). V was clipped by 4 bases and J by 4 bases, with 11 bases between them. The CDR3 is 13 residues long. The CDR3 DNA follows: TGTGCCAGTAGTACGGCGGGGTATTACGAGCAGTACTTC. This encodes CASSTAGYYEQYF.

CDR3 in amino acids: CASSPDLGGLGTEAFF. CDR3 sequence (DNA): TGCGCCAGCAGCCCAGACCTGGGGGGTTTGGGCACTGAAGCTTTCTTT. This rearrangement joins TRBV5-1 to TRBJ1-1; maybe TRBD1 (5 bases). Trimming took 4 bases from V and 4 from J, leaving 20 bases between them. Germline-derived CDR1 and CDR2 are SGHRS and YFSETQ. This CDR3 comprises 16 residues.

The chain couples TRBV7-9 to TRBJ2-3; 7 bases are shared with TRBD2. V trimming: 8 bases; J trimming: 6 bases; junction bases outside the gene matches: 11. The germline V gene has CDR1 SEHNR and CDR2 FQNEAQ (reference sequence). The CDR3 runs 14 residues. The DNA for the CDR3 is TGTGCCAGCTTGGGACTAACCCCCTTCGATACGCAGTATTTT. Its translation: CASLGLTPFDTQYF.

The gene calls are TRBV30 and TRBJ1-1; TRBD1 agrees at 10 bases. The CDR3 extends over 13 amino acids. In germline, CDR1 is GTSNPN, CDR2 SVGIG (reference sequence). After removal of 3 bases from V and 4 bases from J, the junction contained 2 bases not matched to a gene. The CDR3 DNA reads TGTGCCTGGAGACGGGACAGGGGCACTGAAGCTTTCTTT. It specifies CAWRRDRGTEAFF.

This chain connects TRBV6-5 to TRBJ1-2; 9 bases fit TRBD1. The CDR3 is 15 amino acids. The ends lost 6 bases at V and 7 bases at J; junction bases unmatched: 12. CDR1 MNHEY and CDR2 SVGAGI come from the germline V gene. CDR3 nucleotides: TGTGCCAGCAGGCTCGTGGGGACAGGGTCCGGTGGCTACACCTTC. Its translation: CASRLVGTGSGGYTF.

CDR3 protein: CASSMTSSSTIEQFF. In DNA form, the CDR3 reads TGTGCCAGTAGTATGACTAGTAGTAGCACCATTGAGCAGTTCTTC. This chain uses TRBV19 with TRBJ2-1; weak D call: TRBD2 (6 bases). Germline lookup yields CDR1 LNHDA and CDR2 SQIVND (reference sequence). Between the trimmed V and J ends, which lost 3 bases and 9 bases, there was a span of 18 bases. This CDR3 is 15 amino acids long.

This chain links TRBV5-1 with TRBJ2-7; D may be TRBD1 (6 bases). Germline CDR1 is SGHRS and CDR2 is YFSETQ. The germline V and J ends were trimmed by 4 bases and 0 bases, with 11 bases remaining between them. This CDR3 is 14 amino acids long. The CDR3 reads CASSGKTGSYEQYF. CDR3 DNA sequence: TGCGCCAGCAGCGGGAAGACAGGCTCCTACGAGCAGTACTTC.

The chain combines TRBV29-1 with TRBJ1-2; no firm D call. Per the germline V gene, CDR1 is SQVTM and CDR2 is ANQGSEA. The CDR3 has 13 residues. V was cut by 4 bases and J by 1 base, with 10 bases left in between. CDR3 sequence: CSVGGGLNYGYTF. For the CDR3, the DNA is TGCAGCGTTGGGGGAGGACTTAACTATGGCTACACCTTC.

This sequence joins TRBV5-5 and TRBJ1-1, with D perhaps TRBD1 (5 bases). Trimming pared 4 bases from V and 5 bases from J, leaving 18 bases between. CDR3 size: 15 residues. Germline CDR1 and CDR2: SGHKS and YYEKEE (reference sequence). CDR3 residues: CASSSPRGGETEAFF. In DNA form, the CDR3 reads TGTGCCAGCAGCAGCCCACGGGGGGGTGAGACTGAAGCTTTCTTT. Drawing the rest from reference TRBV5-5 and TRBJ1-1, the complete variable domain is DAGVTQSPTHLIKTRGQQVTLRCSPISGHKSVSWYQQVLGQGPQFIFQYYEKEERGRGNFPDRFSARQFPNYSSELNVNALLLGDSALYLCASSSPRGGETEAFFGQGTRLTVV.

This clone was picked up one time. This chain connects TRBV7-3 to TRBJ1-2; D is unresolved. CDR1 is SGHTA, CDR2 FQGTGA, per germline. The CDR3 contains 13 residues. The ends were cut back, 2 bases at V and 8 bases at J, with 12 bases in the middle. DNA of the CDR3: TGTGCCAGCAGCTTAGCGGAGCGCCTAGGCTACACCTTC. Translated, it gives CASSLAERLGYTF. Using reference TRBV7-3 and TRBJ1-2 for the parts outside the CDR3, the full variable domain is GAGVSQTPSNKVTEKGKYVELRCDPISGHTALYWYRQSLGQGPEFLIYFQGTGAADDSGLPNDRFFAVRPEGSVSTLKIQRTERGDSAVYLCASSLAERLGYTFGSGTRLTVV.